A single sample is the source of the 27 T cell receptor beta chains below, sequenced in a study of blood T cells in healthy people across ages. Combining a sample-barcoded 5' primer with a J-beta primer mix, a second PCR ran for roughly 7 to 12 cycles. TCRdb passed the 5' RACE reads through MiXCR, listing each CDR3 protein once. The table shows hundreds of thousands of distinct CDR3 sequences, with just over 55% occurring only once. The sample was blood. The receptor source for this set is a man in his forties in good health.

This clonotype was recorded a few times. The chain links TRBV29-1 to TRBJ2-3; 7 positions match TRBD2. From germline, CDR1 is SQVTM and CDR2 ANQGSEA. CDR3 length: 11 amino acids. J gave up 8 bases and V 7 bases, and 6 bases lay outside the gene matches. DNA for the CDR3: TGCAGCGCCCAAGGCGGGGGTACGCAGTATTTT. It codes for CSAQGGGTQYF.

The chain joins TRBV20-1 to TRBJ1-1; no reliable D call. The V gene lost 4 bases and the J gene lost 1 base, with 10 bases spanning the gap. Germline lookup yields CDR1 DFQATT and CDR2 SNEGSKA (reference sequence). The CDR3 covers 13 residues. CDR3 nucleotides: TGCAGTGCTATGGCTTCAGGGAACACTGAAGCTTTCTTT. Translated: CSAMASGNTEAFF.

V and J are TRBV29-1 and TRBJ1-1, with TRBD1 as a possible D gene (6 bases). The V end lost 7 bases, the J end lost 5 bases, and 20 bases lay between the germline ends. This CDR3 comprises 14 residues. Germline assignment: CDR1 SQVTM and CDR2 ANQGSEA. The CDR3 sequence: CSAGGGAQDTEAFF. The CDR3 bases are TGCAGCGCTGGTGGGGGGGCGCAGGATACTGAAGCTTTCTTT.

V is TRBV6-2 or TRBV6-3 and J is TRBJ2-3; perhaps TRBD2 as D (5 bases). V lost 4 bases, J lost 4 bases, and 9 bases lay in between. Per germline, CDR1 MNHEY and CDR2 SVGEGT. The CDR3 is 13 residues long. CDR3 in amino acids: CASSWGSADTQYF. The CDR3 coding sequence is TGTGCCAGCAGTTGGGGTAGCGCAGATACGCAGTATTTT.

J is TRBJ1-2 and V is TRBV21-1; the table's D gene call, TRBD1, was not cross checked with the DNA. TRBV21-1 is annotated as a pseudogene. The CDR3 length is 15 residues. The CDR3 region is CASSLKGGACNGYTF. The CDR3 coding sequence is TGTGCCAGCAGCTTAAAGGGGGGGGCGTGCAATGGCTACACCTTC.

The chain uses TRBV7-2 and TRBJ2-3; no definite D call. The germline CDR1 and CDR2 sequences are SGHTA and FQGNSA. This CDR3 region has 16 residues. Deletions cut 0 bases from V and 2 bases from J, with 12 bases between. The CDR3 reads CASSLASSADTDTQYF. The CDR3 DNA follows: TGTGCCAGCAGCTTAGCCTCCAGCGCCGACACAGATACGCAGTATTTT.

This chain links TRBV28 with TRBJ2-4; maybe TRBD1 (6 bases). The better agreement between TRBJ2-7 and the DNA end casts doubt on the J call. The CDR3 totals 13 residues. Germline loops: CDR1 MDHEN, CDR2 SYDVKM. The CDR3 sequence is CASSSSDSHEQYF. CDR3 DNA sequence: TGTGCCAGCAGTTCCTCGGACAGCCACGAGCAGTACTTC.

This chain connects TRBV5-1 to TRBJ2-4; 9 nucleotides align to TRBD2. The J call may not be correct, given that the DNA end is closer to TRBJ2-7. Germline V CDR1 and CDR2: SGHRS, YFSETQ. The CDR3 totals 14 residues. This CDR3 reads CASSLGGRAVEQYF. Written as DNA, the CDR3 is TGCGCCAGCAGCTTGGGCGGGAGGGCCGTCGAGCAGTACTTC.

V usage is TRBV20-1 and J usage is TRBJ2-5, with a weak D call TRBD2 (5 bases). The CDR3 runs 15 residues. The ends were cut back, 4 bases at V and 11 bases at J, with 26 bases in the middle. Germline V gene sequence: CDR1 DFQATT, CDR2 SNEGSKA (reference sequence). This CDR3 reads CSAIHFVGAVNEQYF. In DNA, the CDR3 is TGCAGTGCTATCCATTTTGTGGGAGCGGTCAATGAGCAGTACTTC.

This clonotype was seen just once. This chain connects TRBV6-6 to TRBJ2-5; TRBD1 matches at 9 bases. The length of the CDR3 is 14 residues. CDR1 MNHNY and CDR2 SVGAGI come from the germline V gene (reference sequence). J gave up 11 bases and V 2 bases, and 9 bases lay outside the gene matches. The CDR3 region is CASSYLGQGDEQYF. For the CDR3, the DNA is TGTGCCAGCAGTTACCTGGGACAGGGCGATGAGCAGTACTTC.

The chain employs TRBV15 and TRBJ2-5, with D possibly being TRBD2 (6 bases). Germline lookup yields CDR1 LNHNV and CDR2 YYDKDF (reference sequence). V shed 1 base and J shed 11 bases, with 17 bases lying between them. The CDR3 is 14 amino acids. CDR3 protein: CATSRVAGPNEQYF. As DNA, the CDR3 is TGTGCCACCAGCAGAGTGGCGGGGCCAAATGAGCAGTACTTC.

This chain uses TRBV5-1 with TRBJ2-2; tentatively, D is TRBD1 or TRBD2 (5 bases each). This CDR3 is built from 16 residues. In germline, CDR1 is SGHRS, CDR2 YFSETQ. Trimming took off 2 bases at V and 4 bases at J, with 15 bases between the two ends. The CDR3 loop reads CASSFYGRGATGELFF. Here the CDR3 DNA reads TGCGCCAGCAGCTTTTATGGCAGAGGGGCCACCGGGGAGCTGTTTTTT.

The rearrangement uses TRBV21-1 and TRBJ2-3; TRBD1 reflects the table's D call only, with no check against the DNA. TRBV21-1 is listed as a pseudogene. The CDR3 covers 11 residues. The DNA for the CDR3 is TGTGCCACGGGATTCTCAGATACGCAGTATTTT. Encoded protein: CATGFSDTQYF.

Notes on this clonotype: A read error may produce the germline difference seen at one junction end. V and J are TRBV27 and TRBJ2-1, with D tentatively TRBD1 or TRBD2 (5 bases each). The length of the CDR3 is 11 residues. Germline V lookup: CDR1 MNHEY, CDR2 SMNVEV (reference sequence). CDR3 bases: TGTGCCAGCAGTTCGATGGGGGAAAAGTTCTTT. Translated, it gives CASSSMGEKFF.

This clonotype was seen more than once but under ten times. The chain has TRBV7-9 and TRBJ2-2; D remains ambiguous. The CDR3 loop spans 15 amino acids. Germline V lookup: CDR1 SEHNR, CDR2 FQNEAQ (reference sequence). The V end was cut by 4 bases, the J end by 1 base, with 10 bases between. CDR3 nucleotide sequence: TGTGCCAGCAGCTCAACACCTCTGAACACCGGGGAGCTGTTTTTT. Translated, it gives CASSSTPLNTGELFF.

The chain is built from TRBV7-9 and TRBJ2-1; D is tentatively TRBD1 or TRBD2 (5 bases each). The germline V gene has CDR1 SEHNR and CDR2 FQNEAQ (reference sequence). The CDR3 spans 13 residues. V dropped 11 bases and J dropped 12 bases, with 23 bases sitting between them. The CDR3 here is CALGGGVRYGQFF. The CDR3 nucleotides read TGTGCCCTCGGTGGGGGTGTTAGGTACGGGCAGTTCTTC.

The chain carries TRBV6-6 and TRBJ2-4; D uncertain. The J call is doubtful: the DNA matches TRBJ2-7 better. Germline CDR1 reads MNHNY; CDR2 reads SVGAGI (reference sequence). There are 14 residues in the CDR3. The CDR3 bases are TGTGCCAGCAGTTACTCATCCAGGTACTACGAGCAGTACTTC. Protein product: CASSYSSRYYEQYF.

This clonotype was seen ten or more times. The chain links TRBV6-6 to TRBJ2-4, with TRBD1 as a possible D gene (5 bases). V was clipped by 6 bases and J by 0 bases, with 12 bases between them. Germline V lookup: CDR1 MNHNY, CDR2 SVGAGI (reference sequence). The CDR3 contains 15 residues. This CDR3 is CASRGIRVAKNIQYF. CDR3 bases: TGTGCCAGCAGAGGTATCAGGGTAGCCAAAAACATTCAGTACTTC.

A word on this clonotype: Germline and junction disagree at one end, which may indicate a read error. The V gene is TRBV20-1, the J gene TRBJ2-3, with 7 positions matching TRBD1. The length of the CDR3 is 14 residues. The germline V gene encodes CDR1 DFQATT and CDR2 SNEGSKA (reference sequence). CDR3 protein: CSARDSTGVGTQYF. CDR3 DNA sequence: TGTAGTGCTAGAGATTCCACAGGGGTGGGTACGCAGTATTTT.

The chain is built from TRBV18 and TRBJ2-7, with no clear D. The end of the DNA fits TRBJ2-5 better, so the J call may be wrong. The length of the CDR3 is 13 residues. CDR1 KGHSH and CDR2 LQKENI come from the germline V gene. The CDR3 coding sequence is TGTGCCAGCTCACCCCACCCAAGGGAGACCCAGTACTTC. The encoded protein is CASSPHPRETQYF.

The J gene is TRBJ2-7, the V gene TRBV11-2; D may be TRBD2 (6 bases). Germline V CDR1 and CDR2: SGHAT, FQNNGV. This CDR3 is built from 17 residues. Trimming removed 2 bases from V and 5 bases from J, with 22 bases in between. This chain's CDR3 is CASSLSFGWASADEQYF. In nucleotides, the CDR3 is TGTGCCAGCAGCTTAAGCTTTGGCTGGGCTAGCGCCGACGAGCAGTACTTC. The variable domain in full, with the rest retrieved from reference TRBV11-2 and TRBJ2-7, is EAGVAQSPRYKIIEKRQSVAFWCNPISGHATLYWYQQILGQGPKLLIQFQNNGVVDDSQLPKDRFSAERLKGVDSTLKIQPAKLEDSAVYLCASSLSFGWASADEQYFGPGTRLTVT.

This chain's CDR3 is CASRPLGGASETQYF. Here the CDR3 DNA reads TGTGCCAGCAGACCTCTGGGGGGCGCGTCGGAGACCCAGTACTTC. The V call is TRBV27, the J call TRBJ2-5; either TRBD1 or TRBD2 may fit D (6 bases each). Looked up from germline, CDR1 is MNHEY and CDR2 is SMNVEV (reference sequence). Trimming pared 6 bases from V and 5 bases from J, leaving 19 bases between. The CDR3 has 15 amino acids.

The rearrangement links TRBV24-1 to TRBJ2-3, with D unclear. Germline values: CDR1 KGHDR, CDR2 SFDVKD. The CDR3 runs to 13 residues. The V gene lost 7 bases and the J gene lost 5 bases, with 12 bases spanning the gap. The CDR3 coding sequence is TGTGCCACCAGACAAACTTTCGTAGATACGCAGTATTTT. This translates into CATRQTFVDTQYF.

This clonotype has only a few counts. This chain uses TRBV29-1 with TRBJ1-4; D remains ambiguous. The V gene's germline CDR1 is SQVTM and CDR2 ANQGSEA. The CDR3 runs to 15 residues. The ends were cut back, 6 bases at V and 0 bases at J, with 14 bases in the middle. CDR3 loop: CSVVDWVATNEKLFF. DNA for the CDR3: TGCAGCGTCGTGGACTGGGTTGCAACTAATGAAAAACTGTTTTTT.

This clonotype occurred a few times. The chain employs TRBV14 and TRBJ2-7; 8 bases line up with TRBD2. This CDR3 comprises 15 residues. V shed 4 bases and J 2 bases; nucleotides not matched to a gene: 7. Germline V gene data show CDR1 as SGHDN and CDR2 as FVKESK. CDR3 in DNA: TGTGCCAGCAGCCCGGTAGCGGGGTTACCCTACGAGCAGTACTTC. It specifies CASSPVAGLPYEQYF. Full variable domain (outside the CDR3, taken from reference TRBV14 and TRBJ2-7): EAGVTQFPSHSVIEKGQTVTLRCDPISGHDNLYWYRRVMGKEIKFLLHFVKESKQDESGMPNNRFLAERTGGTYSTLKVQPAELEDSGVYFCASSPVAGLPYEQYFGPGTRLTVT.

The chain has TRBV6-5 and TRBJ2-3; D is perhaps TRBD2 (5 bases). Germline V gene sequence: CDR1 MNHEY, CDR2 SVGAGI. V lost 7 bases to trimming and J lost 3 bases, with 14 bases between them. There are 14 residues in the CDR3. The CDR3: CASKSGGDTDTQYF. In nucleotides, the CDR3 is TGTGCCAGCAAGAGCGGAGGAGATACAGATACGCAGTATTTT.

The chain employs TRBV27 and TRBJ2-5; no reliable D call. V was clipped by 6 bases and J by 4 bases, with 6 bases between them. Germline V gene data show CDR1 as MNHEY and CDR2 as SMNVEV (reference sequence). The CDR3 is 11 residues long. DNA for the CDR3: TGTGCCAGCAGATGGGGAGAGACCCAGTACTTC. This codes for CASRWGETQYF.